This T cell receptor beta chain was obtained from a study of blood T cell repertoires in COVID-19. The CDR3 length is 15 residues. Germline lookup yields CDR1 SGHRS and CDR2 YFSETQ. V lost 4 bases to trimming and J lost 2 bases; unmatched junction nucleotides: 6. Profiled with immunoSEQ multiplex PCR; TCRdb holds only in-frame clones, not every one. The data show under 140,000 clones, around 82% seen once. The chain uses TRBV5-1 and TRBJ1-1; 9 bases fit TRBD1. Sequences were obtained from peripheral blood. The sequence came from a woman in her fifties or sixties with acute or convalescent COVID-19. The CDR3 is CASSGRQGGNTEAFF. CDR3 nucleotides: TGCGCCAGCAGCGGACGACAGGGGGGAAACACTGAAGCTTTCTTT.